This TCR beta chain was sequenced for a study of cytomegalovirus exposure and HLA in healthy donors. Germline values: CDR1 MDHEN, CDR2 SYDVKM. The CDR3 covers 16 residues. Trimming took 3 bases from V and 2 from J, leaving 16 bases between them. Concerning this clone itself: The antigen is not known.

The PCR contained 60 Vbeta and 13 Jbeta primers. TCRdb's table, derived via immunoSEQ multiplex PCR, lists solely in-frame clones and lacks some. The sample lists roughly 150,000 clones, more than 65% occurring once. Regarding the study as a whole: According to an earlier analysis, most TCR beta V segments yielded productive rearrangements about 87% or about 30% of the time. A further, later analysis showed that HLA-associated TCR beta chains (compared with equally common others) were more clonally expanded.

This rearrangement joins TRBV28 to TRBJ2-5, with D possibly being TRBD1 (5 bases). The clonotype was recovered from a young man in good health and CMV-seropositive. The sequenced sample consisted of PBMCs. Here the CDR3 DNA reads TGTGCCAGCAGTTTTTTCCAGTTGGGGCAACAAGAGACCCAGTACTTC. This translates into CASSFFQLGQQETQYF.